Below, one T cell receptor beta chain is given with its context. Its cognate antigen is unknown. The V gene end was trimmed by 3 bases and the J gene end by 5 bases; junction bases not matched to a gene: 4. Germline V gene sequence: CDR1 LNHDA, CDR2 SQIVND (reference sequence). This CDR3 is 14 amino acids long. At sampling all donors were nominally healthy, likely with unrecorded immune exposures. This entry is derived from a study of cytomegalovirus exposure and HLA in healthy donors. Broader study findings: Excluded: some indistinguishable V segments such as TRBV6-2 and TRBV6-3.

The PCR employed 60 Vbeta primers together with 13 Jbeta primers. Some clones are missing from TCRdb's copy, which holds only in-frame ones; the method was immunoSEQ multiplex PCR. The table lists 45,000 to 55,000 clones, with 9.5% to 11% in the top ten. The chain joins TRBV19 to TRBJ2-1, with 7 bases aligning to TRBD1. The specimen sequenced was PBMCs. The receptor comes from a woman aged 45 to 65 in good health and CMV-seropositive. Here the CDR3 reads CASSMVGTDNEQFF. The CDR3, as DNA: TGTGCCAGTAGTATGGTAGGGACAGACAATGAGCAGTTCTTC.